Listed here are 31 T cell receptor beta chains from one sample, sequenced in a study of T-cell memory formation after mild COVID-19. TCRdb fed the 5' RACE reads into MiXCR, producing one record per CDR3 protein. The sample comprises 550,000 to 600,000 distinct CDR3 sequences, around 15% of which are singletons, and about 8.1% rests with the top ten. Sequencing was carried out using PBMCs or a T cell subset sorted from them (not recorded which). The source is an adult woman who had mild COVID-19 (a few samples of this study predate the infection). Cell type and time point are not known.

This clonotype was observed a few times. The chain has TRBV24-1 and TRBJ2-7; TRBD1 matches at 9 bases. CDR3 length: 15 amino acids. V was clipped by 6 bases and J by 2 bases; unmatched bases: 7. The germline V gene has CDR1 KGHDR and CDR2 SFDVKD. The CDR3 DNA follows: TGTGCCACCAGTAGCGGGACAGGGCTTACCTACGAGCAGTACTTC. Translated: CATSSGTGLTYEQYF.

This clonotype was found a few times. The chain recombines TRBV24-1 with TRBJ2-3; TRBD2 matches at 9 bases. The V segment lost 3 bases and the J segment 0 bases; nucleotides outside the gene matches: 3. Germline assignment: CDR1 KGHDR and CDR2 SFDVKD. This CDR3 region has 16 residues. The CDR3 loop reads CATSDPTSGSTDTQYF. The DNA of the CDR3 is TGTGCCACCAGTGATCCCACTAGCGGGAGCACAGATACGCAGTATTTT.

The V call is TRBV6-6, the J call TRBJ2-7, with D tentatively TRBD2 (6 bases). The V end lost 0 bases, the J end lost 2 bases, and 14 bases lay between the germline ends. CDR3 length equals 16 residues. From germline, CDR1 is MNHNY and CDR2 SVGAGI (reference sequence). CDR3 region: CASSYSASGRPYEQYF. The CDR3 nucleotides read TGTGCCAGCAGTTACTCGGCATCAGGGAGGCCCTACGAGCAGTACTTC.

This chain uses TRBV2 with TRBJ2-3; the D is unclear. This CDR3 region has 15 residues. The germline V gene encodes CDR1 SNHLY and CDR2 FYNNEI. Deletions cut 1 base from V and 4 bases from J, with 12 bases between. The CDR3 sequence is CASSEGLYASDTQYF. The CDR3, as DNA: TGTGCCAGCAGTGAAGGACTGTACGCCTCAGATACGCAGTATTTT.

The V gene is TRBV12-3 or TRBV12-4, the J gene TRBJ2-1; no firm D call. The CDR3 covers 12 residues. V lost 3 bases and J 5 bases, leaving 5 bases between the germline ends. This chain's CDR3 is CASSFPDNEQFF. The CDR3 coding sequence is TGTGCCAGCAGTTTCCCTGACAATGAGCAGTTCTTC.

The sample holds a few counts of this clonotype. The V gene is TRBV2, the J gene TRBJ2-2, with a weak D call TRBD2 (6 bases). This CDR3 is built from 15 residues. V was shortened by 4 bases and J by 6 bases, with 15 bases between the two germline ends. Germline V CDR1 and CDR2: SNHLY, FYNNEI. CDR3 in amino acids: CASSGDSAASGELFF. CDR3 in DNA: TGTGCCAGCAGTGGGGACTCAGCAGCGTCCGGGGAGCTGTTTTTT. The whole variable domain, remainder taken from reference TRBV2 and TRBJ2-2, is EPEVTQTPSHQVTQMGQEVILRCVPISNHLYFYWYRQILGQKVEFLVSFYNNEISEKSEIFDDQFSVERPDGSNFTLKIRSTKLEDSAMYFCASSGDSAASGELFFGEGSRLTVL.

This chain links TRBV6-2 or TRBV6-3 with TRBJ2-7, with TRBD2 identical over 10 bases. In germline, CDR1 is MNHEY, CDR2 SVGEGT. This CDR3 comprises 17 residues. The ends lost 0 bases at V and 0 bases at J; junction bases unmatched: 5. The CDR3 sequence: CASSYSRSSGSSYEQYF. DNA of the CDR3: TGTGCCAGCAGTTACTCGAGATCTAGCGGGAGCTCCTACGAGCAGTACTTC.

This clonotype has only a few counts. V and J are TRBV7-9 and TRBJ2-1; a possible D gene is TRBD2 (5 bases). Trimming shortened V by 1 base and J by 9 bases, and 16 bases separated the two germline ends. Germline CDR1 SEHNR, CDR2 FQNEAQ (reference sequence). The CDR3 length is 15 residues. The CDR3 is CASSLEERLKGEQFF. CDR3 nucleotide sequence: TGTGCCAGCAGCTTAGAAGAGCGGTTAAAGGGTGAGCAGTTCTTC.

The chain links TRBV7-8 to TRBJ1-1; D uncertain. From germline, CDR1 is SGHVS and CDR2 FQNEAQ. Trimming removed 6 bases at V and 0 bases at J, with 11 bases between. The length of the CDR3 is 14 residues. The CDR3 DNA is TGTGCCAGCAGAGGACGGGCCGTGAACACTGAAGCTTTCTTT. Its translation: CASRGRAVNTEAFF.

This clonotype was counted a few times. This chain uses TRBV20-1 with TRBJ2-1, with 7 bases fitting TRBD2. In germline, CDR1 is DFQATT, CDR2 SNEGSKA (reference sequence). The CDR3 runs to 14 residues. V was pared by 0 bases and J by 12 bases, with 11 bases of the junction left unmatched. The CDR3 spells CSARDHREVGTQFF. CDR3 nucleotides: TGCAGTGCTAGAGATCATCGGGAGGTTGGAACGCAGTTCTTC.

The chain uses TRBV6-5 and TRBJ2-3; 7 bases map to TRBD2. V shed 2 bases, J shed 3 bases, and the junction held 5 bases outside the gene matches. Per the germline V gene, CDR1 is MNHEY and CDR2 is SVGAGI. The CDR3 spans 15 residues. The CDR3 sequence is CASSYSGIETDTQYF. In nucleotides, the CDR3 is TGTGCCAGCAGTTACAGCGGGATCGAAACAGATACGCAGTATTTT.

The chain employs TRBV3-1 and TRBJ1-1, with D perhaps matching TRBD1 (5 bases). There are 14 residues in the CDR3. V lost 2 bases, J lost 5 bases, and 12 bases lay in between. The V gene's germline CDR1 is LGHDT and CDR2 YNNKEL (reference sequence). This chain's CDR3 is CASSQIGTITEAFF. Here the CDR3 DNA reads TGTGCCAGCAGCCAAATAGGGACTATAACTGAAGCTTTCTTT. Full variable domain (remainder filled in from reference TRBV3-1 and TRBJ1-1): DTAVSQTPKYLVTQMGNDKSIKCEQNLGHDTMYWYKQDSKKFLKIMFSYNNKELIINETVPNRFSPKSPDKAHLNLHINSLELGDSAVYFCASSQIGTITEAFFGQGTRLTVV.

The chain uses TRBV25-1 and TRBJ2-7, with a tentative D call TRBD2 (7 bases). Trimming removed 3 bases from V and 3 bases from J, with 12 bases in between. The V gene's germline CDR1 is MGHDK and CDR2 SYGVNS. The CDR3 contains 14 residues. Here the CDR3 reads CASSDRGASYEQYF. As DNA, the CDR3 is TGTGCCAGCAGTGACCGGGGGGCAAGCTACGAGCAGTACTTC.

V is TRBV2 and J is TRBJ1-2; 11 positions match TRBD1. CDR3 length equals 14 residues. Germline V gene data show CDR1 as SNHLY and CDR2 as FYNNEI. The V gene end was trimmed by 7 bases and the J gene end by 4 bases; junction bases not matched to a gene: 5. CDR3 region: CASTRTGGLYGYTF. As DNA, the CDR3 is TGTGCCAGCACTCGGACAGGGGGCCTCTATGGCTACACCTTC.

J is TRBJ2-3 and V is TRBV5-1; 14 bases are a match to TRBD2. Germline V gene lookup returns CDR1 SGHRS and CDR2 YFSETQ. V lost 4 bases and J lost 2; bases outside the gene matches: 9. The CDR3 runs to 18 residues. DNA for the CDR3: TGCGCCAGCAGCCCAGGACTAGCGGGGGGCTCCCCCACAGATACGCAGTATTTT. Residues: CASSPGLAGGSPTDTQYF.

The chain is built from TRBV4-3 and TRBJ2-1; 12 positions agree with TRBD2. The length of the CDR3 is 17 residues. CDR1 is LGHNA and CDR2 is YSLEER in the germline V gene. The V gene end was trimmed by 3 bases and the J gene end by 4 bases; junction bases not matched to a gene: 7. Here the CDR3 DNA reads TGCGCCAGCAGCCAGGGTCTAGCGGGAGGGGCATACAATGAGCAGTTCTTC. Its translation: CASSQGLAGGAYNEQFF.

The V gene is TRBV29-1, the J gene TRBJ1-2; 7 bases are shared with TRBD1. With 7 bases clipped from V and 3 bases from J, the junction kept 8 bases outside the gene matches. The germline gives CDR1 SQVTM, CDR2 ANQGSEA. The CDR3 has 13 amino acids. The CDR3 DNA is TGCAGCGGTACACAGGGGAACGACTATGGCTACACCTTC. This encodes CSGTQGNDYGYTF. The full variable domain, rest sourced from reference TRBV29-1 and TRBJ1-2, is SAVISQKPSRDICQRGTSLTIQCQVDSQVTMMFWYRQQPGQSLTLIATANQGSEATYESGFVIDKFPISRPNLTFSTLTVSNMSPEDSSIYLCSGTQGNDYGYTFGSGTRLTVV.

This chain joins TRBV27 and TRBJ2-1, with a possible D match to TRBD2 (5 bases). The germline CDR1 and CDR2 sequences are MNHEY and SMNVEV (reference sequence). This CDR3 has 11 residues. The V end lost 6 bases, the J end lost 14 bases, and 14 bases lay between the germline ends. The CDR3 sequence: CASRKGGRKFF. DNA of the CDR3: TGTGCCAGCAGAAAGGGTGGGAGAAAGTTCTTC.

DNA of the CDR3: TGTGCCAGCCAAAAGGGGGGCTCTGGGGCCAACGTCCTGACTTTC. It codes for CASQKGGSGANVLTF. V and J are TRBV6-2 or TRBV6-3 and TRBJ2-6; either TRBD1 or TRBD2 may fit D (6 bases each). CDR3 length: 15 residues. Per germline, CDR1 MNHEY and CDR2 SVGEGT. Trimming cost V 8 bases and J 0 bases, with 11 bases left between them.

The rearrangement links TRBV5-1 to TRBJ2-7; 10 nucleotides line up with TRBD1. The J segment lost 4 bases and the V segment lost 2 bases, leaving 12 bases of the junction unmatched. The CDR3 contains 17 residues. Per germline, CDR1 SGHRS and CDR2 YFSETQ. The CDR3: CASSFGGGTGDQYEQYF. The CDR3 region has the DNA TGCGCCAGCAGCTTCGGGGGAGGGACAGGGGACCAGTACGAGCAGTACTTC.

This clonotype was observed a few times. In DNA form, the CDR3 reads TGTGCCAGCAGATTTAGCCTCGCTGGAAACACCATATATTTT. It is translated as CASRFSLAGNTIYF. V gene TRBV7-2 combines with J gene TRBJ1-3, with D unresolved. V was cut by 6 bases and J by 2 bases, with 11 bases left in between. This CDR3 region has 14 residues. From germline, CDR1 is SGHTA and CDR2 FQGNSA.

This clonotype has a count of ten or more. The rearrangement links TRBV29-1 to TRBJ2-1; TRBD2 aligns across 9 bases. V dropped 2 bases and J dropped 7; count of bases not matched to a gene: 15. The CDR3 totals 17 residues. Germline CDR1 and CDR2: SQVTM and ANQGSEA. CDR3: CSVETAEETSGMNEQFF. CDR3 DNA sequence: TGCAGCGTTGAAACCGCCGAAGAGACTAGCGGAATGAATGAGCAGTTCTTC.

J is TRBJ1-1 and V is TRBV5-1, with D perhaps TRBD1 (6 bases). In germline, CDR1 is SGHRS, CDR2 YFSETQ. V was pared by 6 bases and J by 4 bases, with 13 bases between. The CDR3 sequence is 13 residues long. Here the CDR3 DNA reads TGCGCCAGCAAGGAGGGGGGGGCCACTGAAGCTTTCTTT. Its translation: CASKEGGATEAFF.

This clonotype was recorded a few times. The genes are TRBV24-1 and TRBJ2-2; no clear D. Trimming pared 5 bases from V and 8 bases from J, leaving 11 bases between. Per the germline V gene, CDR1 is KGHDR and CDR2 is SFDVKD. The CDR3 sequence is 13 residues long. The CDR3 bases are TGTGCCACCAGTGCCGTAGGGCCTGGGGAGCTGTTTTTT. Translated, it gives CATSAVGPGELFF.

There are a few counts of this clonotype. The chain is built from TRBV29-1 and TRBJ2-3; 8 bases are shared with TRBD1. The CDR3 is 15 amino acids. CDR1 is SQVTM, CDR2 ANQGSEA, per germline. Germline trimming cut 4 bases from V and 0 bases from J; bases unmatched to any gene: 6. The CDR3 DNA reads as TGCAGCGTTGTACAGGGGGTAACTAGCACAGATACGCAGTATTTT. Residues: CSVVQGVTSTDTQYF.

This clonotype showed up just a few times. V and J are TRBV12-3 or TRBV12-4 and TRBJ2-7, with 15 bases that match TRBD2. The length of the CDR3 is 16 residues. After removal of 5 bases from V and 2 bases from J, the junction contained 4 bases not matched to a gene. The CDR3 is CASSLGLAGGTYEQYF. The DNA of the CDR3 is TGTGCCAGCAGTCTGGGACTAGCGGGGGGAACCTACGAGCAGTACTTC.

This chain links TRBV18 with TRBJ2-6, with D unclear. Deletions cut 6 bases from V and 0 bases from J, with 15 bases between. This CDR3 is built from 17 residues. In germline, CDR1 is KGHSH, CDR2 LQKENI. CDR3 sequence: CASSKVGPLSGANVLTF. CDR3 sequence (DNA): TGTGCCAGCTCGAAGGTGGGTCCGCTCTCTGGGGCCAACGTCCTGACTTTC.

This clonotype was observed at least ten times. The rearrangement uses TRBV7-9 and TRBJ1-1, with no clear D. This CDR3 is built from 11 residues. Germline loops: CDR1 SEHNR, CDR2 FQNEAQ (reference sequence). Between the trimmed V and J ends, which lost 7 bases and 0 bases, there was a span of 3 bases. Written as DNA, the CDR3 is TGTGCCAGCAACCTGAACACTGAAGCTTTCTTT. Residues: CASNLNTEAFF.

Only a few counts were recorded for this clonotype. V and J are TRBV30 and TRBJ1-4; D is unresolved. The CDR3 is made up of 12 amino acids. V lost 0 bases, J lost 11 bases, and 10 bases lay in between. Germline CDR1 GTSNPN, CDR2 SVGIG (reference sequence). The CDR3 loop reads CAWSVRAGKLFF. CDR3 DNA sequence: TGTGCCTGGAGTGTTCGGGCTGGGAAACTGTTTTTT.

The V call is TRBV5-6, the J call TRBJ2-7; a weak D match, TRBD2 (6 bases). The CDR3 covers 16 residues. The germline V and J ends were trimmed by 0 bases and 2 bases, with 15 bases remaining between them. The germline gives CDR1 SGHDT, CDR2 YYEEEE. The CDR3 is CASSLAVRGLTYEQYF. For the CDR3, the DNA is TGTGCCAGCAGCTTGGCGGTAAGGGGACTTACCTACGAGCAGTACTTC. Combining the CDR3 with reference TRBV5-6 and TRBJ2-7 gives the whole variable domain DAGVTQSPTHLIKTRGQQVTLRCSPKSGHDTVSWYQQALGQGPQFIFQYYEEEERQRGNFPDRFSGHQFPNYSSELNVNALLLGDSALYLCASSLAVRGLTYEQYFGPGTRLTVT.

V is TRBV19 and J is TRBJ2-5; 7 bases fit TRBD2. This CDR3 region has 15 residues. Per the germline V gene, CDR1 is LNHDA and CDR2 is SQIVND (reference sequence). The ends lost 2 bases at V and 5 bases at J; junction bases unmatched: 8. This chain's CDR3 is CASSISGTDAETQYF. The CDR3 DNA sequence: TGTGCCAGTAGTATAAGCGGGACTGATGCGGAGACCCAGTACTTC.